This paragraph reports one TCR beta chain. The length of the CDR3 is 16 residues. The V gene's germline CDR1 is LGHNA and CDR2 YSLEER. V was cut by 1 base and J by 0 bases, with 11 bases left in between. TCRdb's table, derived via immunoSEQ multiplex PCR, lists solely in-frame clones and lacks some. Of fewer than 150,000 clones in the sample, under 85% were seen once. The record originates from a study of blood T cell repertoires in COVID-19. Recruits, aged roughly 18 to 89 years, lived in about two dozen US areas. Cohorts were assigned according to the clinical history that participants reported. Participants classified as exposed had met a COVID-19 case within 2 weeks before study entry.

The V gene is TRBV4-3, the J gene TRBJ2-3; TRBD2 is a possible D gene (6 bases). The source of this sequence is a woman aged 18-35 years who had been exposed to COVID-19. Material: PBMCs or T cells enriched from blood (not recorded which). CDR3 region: CASSQAVAASTDTQYF. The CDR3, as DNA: TGCGCCAGCAGCCAAGCGGTAGCGGCTAGCACAGATACGCAGTATTTT.